This T cell receptor beta chain was captured in a study of technical replicates of blood from several donors. The protocol was immunoSEQ multiplex PCR, while the TCRdb copy is restricted to in-frame clones and leaves out a portion. The sample yields 10,000 to 12,000 clones, around 94% seen once. The trim removed 6 bases at V and 5 bases at J, leaving 6 bases unmatched. Germline V gene sequence: CDR1 MNHNS, CDR2 SASEGT. CDR3 length: 14 amino acids. This TCR derives from a human donor in good health. Sequencing input: PBMCs. This chain uses TRBV6-1 with TRBJ2-2, with 7 bases aligning to TRBD1. The CDR3 bases are TGTGCCAGCAGGGGACAGAGGGGAACCGGGGAGCTGTTTTTT. As protein: CASRGQRGTGELFF.